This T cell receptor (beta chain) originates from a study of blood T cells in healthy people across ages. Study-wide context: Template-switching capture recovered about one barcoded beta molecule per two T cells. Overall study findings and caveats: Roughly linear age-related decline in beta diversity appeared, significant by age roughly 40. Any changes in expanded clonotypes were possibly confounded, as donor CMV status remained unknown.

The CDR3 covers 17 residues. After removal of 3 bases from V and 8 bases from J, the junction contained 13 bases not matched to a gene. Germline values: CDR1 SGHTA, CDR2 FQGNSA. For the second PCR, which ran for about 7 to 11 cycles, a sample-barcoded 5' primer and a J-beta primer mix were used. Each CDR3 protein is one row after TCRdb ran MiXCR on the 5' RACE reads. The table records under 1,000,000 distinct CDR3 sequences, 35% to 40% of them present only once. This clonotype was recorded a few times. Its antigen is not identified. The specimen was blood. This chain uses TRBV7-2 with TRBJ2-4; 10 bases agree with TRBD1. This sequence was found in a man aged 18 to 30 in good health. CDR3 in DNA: TGTGCCAGCAGCTTTAGCCTACCGGGACAGGGGTACGACATTCAGTACTTC. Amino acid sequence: CASSFSLPGQGYDIQYF.